A single sample is the source of the 6 T cell receptor beta chains below, sequenced in a study of OX40 agonist ivuxolimab in advanced cancers. The repertoire was sequenced with immunoSEQ multiplex PCR; TCRdb's copy has only in-frame clones and lacks some. The data hold about 61,000 clones, with roughly four fifths observed a single time. The sample here was CD4+ or CD8+ T cells sorted from blood, taken in a trial of the OX40 agonist ivuxolimab. The receptors were sampled from an adult with an advanced solid tumor such as melanoma, head and neck, liver or kidney cancer.

The genes are TRBV6-5 and TRBJ1-1; no clear D gene. Germline V lookup: CDR1 MNHEY, CDR2 SVGAGI. The length of the CDR3 is 14 residues. Trimming took off 6 bases at V and 4 bases at J, with 15 bases between the two ends. The CDR3 nucleotides read TGTGCCAGCAGCCACACAGTGCGGGGCACTGAAGCTTTCTTT. Its protein is CASSHTVRGTEAFF.

The CDR3 coding sequence is TGTGCCAGCAGGACCGGGACTAGCTACAATGAGCAGTTCTTC. This encodes CASRTGTSYNEQFF. The genes are TRBV28 and TRBJ2-1, with 8 bases lining up with TRBD2. Trimming at V came to 6 bases and at J to 3 bases, leaving 4 bases not matched to a gene. The CDR3 length is 14 residues. Per the germline V gene, CDR1 is MDHEN and CDR2 is SYDVKM. The whole variable domain, remainder taken from reference TRBV28 and TRBJ2-1, is DVKVTQSSRYLVKRTGEKVFLECVQDMDHENMFWYRQDPGLGLRLIYFSYDVKMKEKGDIPEGYSVSREKKERFSLILESASTNQTSMYLCASRTGTSYNEQFFGPGTRLTVL.

The V call is TRBV6-5, the J call TRBJ1-1; D perhaps matches TRBD1 (5 bases). The V end lost 4 bases, the J end lost 10 bases, and 16 bases lay between the germline ends. CDR1 MNHEY and CDR2 SVGAGI come from the germline V gene. This CDR3 spans 13 amino acids. CDR3 in amino acids: CASSLGGALGAFF. In DNA form, the CDR3 reads TGTGCCAGCAGTTTGGGGGGTGCTCTCGGAGCTTTCTTT.

The chain combines TRBV7-2 with TRBJ2-3, with TRBD2 matching 9 bases. Germline trimming cut 3 bases from V and 5 bases from J; bases unmatched to any gene: 9. Germline loops: CDR1 SGHTA, CDR2 FQGNSA. The CDR3 covers 16 residues. The CDR3 nucleotides are TGTGCCAGCAGCTTTTATAGCGGGGGCCCACGAGATACGCAGTATTTT. It translates to CASSFYSGGPRDTQYF.

The V and J genes are TRBV5-6 and TRBJ2-7; no reliable D call. The V end was cut by 3 bases, the J end by 2 bases, with 9 bases between. Germline V gene data show CDR1 as SGHDT and CDR2 as YYEEEE. The CDR3 sequence is 13 residues long. CDR3 bases: TGTGCCAGCAGCTCATATTTTACCTACGAGCAGTACTTC. Its protein is CASSSYFTYEQYF.

The chain uses TRBV5-1 and TRBJ1-1; D may be TRBD1 (6 bases). V lost 0 bases and J 1 base, leaving 10 bases between the germline ends. Germline loops: CDR1 SGHRS, CDR2 YFSETQ. The CDR3 is 15 amino acids. CDR3 in DNA: TGCGCCAGCAGCTTGGGGACAGTAGGGAACACTGAAGCTTTCTTT. It specifies CASSLGTVGNTEAFF.